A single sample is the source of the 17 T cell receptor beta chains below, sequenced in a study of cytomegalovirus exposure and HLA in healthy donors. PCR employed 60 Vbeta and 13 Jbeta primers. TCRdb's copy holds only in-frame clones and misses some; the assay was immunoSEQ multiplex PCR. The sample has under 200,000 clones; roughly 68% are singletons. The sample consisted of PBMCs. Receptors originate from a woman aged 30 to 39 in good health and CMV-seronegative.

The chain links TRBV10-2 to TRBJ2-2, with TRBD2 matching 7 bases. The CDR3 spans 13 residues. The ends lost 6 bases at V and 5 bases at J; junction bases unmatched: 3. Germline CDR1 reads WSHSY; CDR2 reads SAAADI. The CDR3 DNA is TGCGCCAGCAGAGGGGAGGGGACCGGGGAGCTGTTTTTT. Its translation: CASRGEGTGELFF.

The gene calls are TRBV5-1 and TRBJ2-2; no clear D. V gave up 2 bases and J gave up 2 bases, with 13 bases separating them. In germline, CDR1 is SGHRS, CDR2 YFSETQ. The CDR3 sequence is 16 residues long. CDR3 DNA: TGCGCCAGCAGCTTCACTACGACTCTAAACACCGGGGAGCTGTTTTTT. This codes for CASSFTTTLNTGELFF. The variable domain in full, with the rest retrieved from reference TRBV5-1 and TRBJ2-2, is KAGVTQTPRYLIKTRGQQVTLSCSPISGHRSVSWYQQTPGQGLQFLFEYFSETQRNKGNFPGRFSGRQFSNSRSEMNVSTLELGDSALYLCASSFTTTLNTGELFFGEGSRLTVL.

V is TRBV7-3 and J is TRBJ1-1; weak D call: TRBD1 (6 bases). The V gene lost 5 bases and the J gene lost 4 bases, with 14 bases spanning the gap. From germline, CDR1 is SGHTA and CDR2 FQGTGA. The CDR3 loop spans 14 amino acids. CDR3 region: CASSLDRRSTEAFF. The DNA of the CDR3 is TGTGCCAGCAGCCTCGACAGGAGGAGCACTGAAGCTTTCTTT. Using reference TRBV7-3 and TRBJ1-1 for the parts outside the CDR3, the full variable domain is GAGVSQTPSNKVTEKGKYVELRCDPISGHTALYWYRQSLGQGPEFLIYFQGTGAADDSGLPNDRFFAVRPEGSVSTLKIQRTERGDSAVYLCASSLDRRSTEAFFGQGTRLTVV.

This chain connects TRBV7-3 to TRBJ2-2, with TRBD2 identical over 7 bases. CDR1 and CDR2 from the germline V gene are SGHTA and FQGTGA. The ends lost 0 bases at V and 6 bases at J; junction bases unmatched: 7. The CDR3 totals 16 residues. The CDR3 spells CASSLTGDYLPGELFF. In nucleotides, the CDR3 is TGTGCCAGCAGCTTAACTGGGGACTATTTGCCCGGGGAGCTGTTTTTT. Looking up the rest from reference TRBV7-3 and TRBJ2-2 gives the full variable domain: GAGVSQTPSNKVTEKGKYVELRCDPISGHTALYWYRQSLGQGPEFLIYFQGTGAADDSGLPNDRFFAVRPEGSVSTLKIQRTERGDSAVYLCASSLTGDYLPGELFFGEGSRLTVL.

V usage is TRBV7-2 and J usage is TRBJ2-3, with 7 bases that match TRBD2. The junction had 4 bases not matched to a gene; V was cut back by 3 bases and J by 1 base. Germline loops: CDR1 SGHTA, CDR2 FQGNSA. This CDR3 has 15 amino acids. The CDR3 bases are TGTGCCAGCAGCTTCGGGGGAGGGGGCACAGATACGCAGTATTTT. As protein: CASSFGGGGTDTQYF.

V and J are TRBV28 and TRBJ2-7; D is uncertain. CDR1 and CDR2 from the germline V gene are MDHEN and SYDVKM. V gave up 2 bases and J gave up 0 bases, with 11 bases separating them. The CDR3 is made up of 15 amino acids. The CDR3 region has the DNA TGTGCCAGCAGTTTACCCCACAGAAGCTCCTACGAGCAGTACTTC. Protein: CASSLPHRSSYEQYF.

CDR3 protein: CASSLRGSSETQYF. The DNA of the CDR3 is TGTGCCAGCAGTTTACGGGGGAGTTCAGAGACCCAGTACTTC. This chain connects TRBV28 to TRBJ2-5; a weak D match, TRBD2 (6 bases). Trimming pared 2 bases from V and 4 bases from J, leaving 11 bases between. Germline assignment: CDR1 MDHEN and CDR2 SYDVKM. The CDR3 length is 14 residues.

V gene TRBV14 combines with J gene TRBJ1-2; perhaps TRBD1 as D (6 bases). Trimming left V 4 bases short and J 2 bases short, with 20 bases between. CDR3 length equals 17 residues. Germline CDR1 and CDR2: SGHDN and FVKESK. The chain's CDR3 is CASSRFAGAGSNYGYTF. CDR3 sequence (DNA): TGTGCCAGCAGCCGATTCGCAGGGGCCGGTTCAAACTATGGCTACACCTTC.

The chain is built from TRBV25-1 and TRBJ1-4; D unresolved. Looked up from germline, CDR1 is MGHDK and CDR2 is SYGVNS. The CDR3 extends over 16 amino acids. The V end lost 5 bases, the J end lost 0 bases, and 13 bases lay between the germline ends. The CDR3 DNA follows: TGTGCCAGCAGTAGATTAGCCGGCTCAACTAATGAAAAACTGTTTTTT. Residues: CASSRLAGSTNEKLFF.

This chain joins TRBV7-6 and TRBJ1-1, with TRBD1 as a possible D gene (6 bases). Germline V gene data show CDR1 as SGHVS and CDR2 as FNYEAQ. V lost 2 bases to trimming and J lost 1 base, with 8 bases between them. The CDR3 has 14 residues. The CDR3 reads CASSLTGSNTEAFF. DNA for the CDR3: TGTGCCAGCAGCTTAACAGGGTCGAACACTGAAGCTTTCTTT.

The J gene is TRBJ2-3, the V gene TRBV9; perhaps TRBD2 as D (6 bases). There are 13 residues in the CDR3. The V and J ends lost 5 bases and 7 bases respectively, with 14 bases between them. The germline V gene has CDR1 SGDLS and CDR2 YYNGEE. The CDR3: CASSLRDLYTQYF. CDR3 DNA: TGTGCCAGCAGTCTCCGGGACTTGTATACGCAGTATTTT. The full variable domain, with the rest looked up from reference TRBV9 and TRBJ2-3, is DSGVTQTPKHLITATGQRVTLRCSPRSGDLSVYWYQQSLDQGLQFLIQYYNGEERAKGNILERFSAQQFPDLHSELNLSSLELGDSALYFCASSLRDLYTQYFGPGTRLTVL.

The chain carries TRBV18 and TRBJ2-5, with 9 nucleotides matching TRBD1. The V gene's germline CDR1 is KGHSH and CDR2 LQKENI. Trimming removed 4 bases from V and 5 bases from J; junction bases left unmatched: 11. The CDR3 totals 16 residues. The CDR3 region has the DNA TGTGCCAGCTCACAAAACCGGGACAGGGCGCACGAGACCCAGTACTTC. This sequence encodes CASSQNRDRAHETQYF.

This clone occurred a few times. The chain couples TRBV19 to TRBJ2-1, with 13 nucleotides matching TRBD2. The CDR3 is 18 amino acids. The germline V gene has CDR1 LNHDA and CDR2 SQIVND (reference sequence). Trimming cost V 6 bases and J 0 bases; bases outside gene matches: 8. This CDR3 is CASRPGLAGTHSYNEQFF. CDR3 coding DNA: TGTGCCAGTAGGCCGGGACTAGCGGGAACCCACTCCTACAATGAGCAGTTCTTC.

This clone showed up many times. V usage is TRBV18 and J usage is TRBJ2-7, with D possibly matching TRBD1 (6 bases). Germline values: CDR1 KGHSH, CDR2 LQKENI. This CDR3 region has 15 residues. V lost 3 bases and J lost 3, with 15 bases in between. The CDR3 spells CASSPSGQFGYEQYF. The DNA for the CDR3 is TGTGCCAGCTCACCCTCCGGACAGTTCGGCTACGAGCAGTACTTC. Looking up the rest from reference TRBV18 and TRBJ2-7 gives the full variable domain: NAGVMQNPRHLVRRRGQEARLRCSPMKGHSHVYWYRQLPEEGLKFMVYLQKENIIDESGMPKERFSAEFPKEGPSILRIQQVVRGDSAAYFCASSPSGQFGYEQYFGPGTRLTVT.

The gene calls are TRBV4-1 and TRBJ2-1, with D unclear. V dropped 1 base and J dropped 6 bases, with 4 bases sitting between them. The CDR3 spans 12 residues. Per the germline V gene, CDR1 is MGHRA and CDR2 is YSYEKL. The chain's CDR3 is CASSQGSNEQFF. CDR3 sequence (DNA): TGCGCCAGCAGCCAAGGGAGCAATGAGCAGTTCTTC.

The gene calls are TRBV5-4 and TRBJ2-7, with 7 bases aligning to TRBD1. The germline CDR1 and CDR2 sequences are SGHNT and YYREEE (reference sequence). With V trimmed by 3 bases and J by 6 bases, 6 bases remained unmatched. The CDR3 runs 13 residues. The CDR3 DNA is TGTGCCAGCAGCTCCGGGACAGTGGGCGAGCAGTACTTC. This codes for CASSSGTVGEQYF.

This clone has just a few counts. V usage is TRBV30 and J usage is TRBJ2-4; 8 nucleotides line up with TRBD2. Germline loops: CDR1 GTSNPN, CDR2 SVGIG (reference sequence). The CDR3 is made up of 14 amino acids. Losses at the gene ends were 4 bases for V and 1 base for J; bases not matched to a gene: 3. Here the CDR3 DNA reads TGTGCCTGGAAGGGCGGGAGGGCCAAAAACATTCAGTACTTC. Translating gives CAWKGGRAKNIQYF. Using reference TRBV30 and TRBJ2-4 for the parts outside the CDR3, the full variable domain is SQTIHQWPATLVQPVGSPLSLECTVEGTSNPNLYWYRQAAGRGLQLLFYSVGIGQISSEVPQNLSASRPQDRQFILSSKKLLLSDSGFYLCAWKGGRAKNIQYFGAGTRLSVL.